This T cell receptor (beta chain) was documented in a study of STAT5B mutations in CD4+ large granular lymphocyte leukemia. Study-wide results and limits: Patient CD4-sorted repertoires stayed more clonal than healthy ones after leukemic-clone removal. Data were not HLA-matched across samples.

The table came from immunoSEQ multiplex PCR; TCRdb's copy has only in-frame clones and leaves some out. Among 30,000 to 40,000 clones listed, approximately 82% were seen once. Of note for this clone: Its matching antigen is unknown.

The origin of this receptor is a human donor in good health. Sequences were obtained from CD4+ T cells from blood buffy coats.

CDR3: CASSLVPHQYSGNTIYF. The CDR3 bases are TGTGCCAGCAGCTTAGTCCCCCACCAGTACTCTGGAAACACCATATATTTT. The rearrangement links TRBV7-2 to TRBJ1-3; no firm D call. CDR3 length equals 17 residues. Trimming took off 1 base at V and 0 bases at J, with 13 bases between the two ends. Per the germline V gene, CDR1 is SGHTA and CDR2 is FQGNSA.